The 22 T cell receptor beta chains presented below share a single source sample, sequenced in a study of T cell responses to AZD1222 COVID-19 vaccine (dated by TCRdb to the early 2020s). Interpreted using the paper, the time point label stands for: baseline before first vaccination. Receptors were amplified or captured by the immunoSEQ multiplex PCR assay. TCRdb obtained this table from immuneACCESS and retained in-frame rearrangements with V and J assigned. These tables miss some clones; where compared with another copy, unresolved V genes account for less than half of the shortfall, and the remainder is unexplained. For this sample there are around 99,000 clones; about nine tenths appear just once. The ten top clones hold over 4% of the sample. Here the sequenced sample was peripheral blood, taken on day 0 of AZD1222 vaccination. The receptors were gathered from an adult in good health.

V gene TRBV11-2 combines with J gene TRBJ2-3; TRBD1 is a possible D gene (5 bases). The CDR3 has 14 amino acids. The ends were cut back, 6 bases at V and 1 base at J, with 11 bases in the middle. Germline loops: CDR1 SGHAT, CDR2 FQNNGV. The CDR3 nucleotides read TGTGCCAGCAGACCGATACAGGGCACAGATACGCAGTATTTT. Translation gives CASRPIQGTDTQYF. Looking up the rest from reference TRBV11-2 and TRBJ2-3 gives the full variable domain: EAGVAQSPRYKIIEKRQSVAFWCNPISGHATLYWYQQILGQGPKLLIQFQNNGVVDDSQLPKDRFSAERLKGVDSTLKIQPAKLEDSAVYLCASRPIQGTDTQYFGPGTRLTVL.

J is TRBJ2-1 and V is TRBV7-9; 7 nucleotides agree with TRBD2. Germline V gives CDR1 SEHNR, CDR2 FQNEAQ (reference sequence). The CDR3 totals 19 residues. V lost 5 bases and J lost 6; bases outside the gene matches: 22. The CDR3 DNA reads TGTGCCAGCAGCAACCCGTCGGGTCACGCGGGAGTTGGGGTCAATGAGCAGTTCTTC. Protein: CASSNPSGHAGVGVNEQFF.

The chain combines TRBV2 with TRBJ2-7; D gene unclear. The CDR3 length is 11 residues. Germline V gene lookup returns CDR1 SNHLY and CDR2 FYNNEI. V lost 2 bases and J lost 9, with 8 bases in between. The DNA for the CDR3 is TGTGCCAGCAGTGAAACCAGGTGGCAGTACTTC. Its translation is CASSETRWQYF.

DNA for the CDR3: TGTGCCACCAGTGATTTGGTGAGCACAGATACGCAGTATTTT. Translated, it gives CATSDLVSTDTQYF. This rearrangement joins TRBV24-1 to TRBJ2-3; D uncertain. Between the trimmed V and J ends, which lost 0 bases and 0 bases, there was a span of 3 bases. This CDR3 spans 14 amino acids. Germline V gene data show CDR1 as KGHDR and CDR2 as SFDVKD.

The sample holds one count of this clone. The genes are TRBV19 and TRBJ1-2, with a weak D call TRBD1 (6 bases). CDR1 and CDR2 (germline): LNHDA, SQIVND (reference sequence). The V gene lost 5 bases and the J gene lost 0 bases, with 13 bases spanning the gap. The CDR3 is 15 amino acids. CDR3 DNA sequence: TGTGCCAGTAGTGTGGGACACAACTCTAACTATGGCTACACCTTC. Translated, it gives CASSVGHNSNYGYTF.

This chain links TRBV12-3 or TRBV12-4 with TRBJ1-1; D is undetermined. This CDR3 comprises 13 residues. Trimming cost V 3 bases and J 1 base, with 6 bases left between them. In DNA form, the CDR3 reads TGTGCCAGCAGTTTCGTACAGAACACTGAAGCTTTCTTT. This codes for CASSFVQNTEAFF.

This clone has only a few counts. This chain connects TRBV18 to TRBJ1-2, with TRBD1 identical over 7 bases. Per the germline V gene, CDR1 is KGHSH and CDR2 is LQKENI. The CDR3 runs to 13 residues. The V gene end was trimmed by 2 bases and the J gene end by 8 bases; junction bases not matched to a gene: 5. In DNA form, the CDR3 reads TGTGCCAGCTCACCAGGACAGGAGGGCGGCTACACCTTC. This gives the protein CASSPGQEGGYTF.

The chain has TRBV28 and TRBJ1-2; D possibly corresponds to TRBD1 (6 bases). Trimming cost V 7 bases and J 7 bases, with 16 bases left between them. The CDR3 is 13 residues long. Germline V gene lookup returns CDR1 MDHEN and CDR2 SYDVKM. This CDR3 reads CASTVSTGPGYTF. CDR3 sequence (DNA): TGTGCCAGCACCGTATCCACAGGGCCTGGCTACACCTTC.

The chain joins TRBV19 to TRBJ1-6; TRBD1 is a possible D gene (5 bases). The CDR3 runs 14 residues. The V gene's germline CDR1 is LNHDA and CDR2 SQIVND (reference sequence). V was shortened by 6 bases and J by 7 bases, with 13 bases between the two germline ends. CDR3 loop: CASRSQGWNSPLHF. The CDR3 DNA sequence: TGTGCCAGTAGAAGCCAGGGTTGGAATTCACCCCTCCACTTT.

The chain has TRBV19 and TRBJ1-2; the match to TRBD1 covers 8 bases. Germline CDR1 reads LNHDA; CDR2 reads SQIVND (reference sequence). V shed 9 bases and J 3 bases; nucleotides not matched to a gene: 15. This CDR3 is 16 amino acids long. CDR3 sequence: CASLPPTGEGDYGYTF. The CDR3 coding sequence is TGTGCCAGCCTTCCCCCGACAGGGGAAGGGGACTATGGCTACACCTTC.

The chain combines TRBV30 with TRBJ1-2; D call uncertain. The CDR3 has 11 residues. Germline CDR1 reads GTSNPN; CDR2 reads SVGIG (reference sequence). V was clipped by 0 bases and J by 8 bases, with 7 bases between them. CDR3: CAWSVLTGYTF. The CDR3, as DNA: TGTGCCTGGAGTGTACTAACAGGCTACACCTTC.

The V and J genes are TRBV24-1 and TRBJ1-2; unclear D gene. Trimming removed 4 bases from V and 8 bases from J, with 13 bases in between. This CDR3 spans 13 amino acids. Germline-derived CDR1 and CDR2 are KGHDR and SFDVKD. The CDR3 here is CATSDPGSFGYTF. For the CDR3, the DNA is TGTGCCACCAGTGACCCTGGCAGCTTCGGCTACACCTTC.

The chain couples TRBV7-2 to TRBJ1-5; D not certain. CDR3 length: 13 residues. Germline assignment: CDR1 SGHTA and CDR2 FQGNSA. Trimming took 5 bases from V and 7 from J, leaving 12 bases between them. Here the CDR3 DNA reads TGTGCCAGCAGCCAAGACATCAGGCAGCCCCAGCATTTT. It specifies CASSQDIRQPQHF.

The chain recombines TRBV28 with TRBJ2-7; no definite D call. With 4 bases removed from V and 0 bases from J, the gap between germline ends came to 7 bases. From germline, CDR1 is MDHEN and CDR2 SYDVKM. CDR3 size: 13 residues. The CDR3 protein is CASSYTSSYEQYF. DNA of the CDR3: TGTGCCAGCAGTTACACCTCCTCCTACGAGCAGTACTTC.

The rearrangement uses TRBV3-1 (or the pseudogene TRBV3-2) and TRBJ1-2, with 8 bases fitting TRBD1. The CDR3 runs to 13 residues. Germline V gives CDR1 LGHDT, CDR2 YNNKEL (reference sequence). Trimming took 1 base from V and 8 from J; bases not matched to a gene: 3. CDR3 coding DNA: TGTGCCAGCAGCCAAGGACAGGGGTGGGGCTACACCTTC. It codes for CASSQGQGWGYTF.

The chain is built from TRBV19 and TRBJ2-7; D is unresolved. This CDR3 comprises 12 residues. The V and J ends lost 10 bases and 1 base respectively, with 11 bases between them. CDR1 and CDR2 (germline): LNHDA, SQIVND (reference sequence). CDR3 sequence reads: CATKTGSYEQYF. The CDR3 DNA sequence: TGTGCCACAAAAACCGGATCCTACGAGCAGTACTTC.

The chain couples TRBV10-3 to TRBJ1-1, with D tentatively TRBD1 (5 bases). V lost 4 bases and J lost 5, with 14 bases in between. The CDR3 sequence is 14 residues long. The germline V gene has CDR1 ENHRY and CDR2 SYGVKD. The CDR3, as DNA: TGTGCCATCAGTGCGGGACTCCCGAGGACTGAAGCTTTCTTT. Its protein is CAISAGLPRTEAFF.

The DNA of the CDR3 is TGTGCCAGCAGTTTACCCCCGACTAGGCTTCACGATGGGCAGTTCTTC. Its protein is CASSLPPTRLHDGQFF. The V gene is TRBV28, the J gene TRBJ2-1; D may be TRBD2 (6 bases). The CDR3 sequence is 16 residues long. Trimming took 2 bases from V and 12 from J, leaving 23 bases between them. The germline CDR1 and CDR2 sequences are MDHEN and SYDVKM.

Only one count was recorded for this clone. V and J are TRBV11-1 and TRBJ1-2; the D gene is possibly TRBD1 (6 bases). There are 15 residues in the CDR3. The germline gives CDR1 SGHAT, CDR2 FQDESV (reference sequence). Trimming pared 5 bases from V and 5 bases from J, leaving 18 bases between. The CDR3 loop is CASSPNSGQRYGYTF. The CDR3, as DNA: TGTGCCAGCAGCCCGAACTCAGGACAGCGTTATGGCTACACCTTC.

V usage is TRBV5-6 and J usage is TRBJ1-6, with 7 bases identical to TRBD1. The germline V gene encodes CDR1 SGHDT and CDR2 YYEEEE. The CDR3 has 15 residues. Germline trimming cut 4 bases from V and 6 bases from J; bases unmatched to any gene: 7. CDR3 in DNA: TGTGCCAGCAGCGATGCGGGACAGATTAATTCACCCCTCCACTTT. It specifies CASSDAGQINSPLHF. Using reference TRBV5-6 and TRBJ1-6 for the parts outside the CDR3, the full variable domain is DAGVTQSPTHLIKTRGQQVTLRCSPKSGHDTVSWYQQALGQGPQFIFQYYEEEERQRGNFPDRFSGHQFPNYSSELNVNALLLGDSALYLCASSDAGQINSPLHFGNGTRLTVT.

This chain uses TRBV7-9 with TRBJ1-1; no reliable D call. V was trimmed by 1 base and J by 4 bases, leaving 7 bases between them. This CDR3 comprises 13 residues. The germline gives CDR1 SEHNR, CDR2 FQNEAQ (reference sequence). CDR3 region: CASSLGYTTEAFF. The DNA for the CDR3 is TGTGCCAGCAGCTTAGGCTACACCACTGAAGCTTTCTTT. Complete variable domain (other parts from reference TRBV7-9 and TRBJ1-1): DTGVSQNPRHKITKRGQNVTFRCDPISEHNRLYWYRQTLGQGPEFLTYFQNEAQLEKSRLLSDRFSAERPKGSFSTLEIQRTEQGDSAMYLCASSLGYTTEAFFGQGTRLTVV.

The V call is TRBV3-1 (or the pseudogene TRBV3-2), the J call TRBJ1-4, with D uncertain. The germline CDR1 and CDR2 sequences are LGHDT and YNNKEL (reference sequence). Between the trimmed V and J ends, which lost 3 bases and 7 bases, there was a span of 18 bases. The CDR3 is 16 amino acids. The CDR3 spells CASSHFPPGQTEKLFF. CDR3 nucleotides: TGTGCCAGCAGCCATTTTCCCCCCGGGCAGACTGAAAAACTGTTTTTT.